This section outlines one T cell receptor beta chain sequence together with its context. The sample belongs to a study of CD8 T cells in Susac syndrome. Germline lookup yields CDR1 LGHNA and CDR2 YNFKEQ. This CDR3 has 17 residues. After removal of 0 bases from V and 7 bases from J, the junction contained 14 bases not matched to a gene. Both CD4+ and CD8+ T cells were negatively isolated, and TEMRA cells underwent FACS enrichment. Random hexamers primed reverse transcription of roughly 0.45 to 1 ug RNA. TCRdb passed the immunoSEQ multiplex PCR reads through MiXCR, listing each CDR3 protein once. The sample has 200,000 to 250,000 distinct CDR3 sequences, approximately 95% seen once.

The receptor's source is a human donor with multiple sclerosis. The gene calls are TRBV4-2 and TRBJ2-7; 8 nucleotides align to TRBD1. The sample was CD4+ T cells from PBMCs. The CDR3 bases are TGTGCCAGCAGCCAAGAAAGCGCCGGACAGGGTACTAGGGAGCAGTACTTC. Residues: CASSQESAGQGTREQYF.